Listed below are T cell receptor beta chains from one sample, sequenced in a study of cytomegalovirus exposure and HLA in healthy donors. Clones were read by immunoSEQ multiplex PCR, and TCRdb kept only the in-frame ones, dropping some. The table has around 120,000 clones, about 63% seen once; the top ten hold 1.6%. The sequenced material came from PBMCs. The receptors come from a man under 40 in good health and CMV-seropositive. Both conserved end residues are part of each CDR3. The order of the fields is CDR3 DNA, CDR3 protein, J gene, V gene, clone size, D gene. D genes are given only for firm matches. Size is stated for part of the rows, as once, few or many counts, or as a class when the clone is expanded.

TGTGCCAGCAGCTTCATTCAGGTGAACGGGGAGCTGTTTTTT	CASSFIQVNGELFF	TRBJ2-2	TRBV5-6	few	NA
TGTGCCAGCAGCTTGGCCGGGGTGGGAGGGTACAATGAGCAGTTCTTC	CASSLAGVGGYNEQFF	TRBJ2-1	TRBV5-6	NA	TRBD2
TGTGCCAGCAGCTTAGTTGGAGGCACGTCAGCCTCCTACGAGCAGTACTTC	CASSLVGGTSASYEQYF	TRBJ2-7	TRBV7-8	NA	NA
TGTGCCACCACAGGGGGTGATTATGGCTACACCTTC	CATTGGDYGYTF	TRBJ1-2	TRBV11-2	NA	TRBD1
TGTGCCAGCAGCGCCGGGGAGGGAAGGGGAGGTCAGGAGCAGTTCTTC	CASSAGEGRGGQEQFF	TRBJ2-1	TRBV9	NA	TRBD2
TGTGCCAGCAGCCAGGAAGCGGGACTAGTTTATAATGAGCAGTTCTTC	CASSQEAGLVYNEQFF	TRBJ2-1	TRBV4-2	NA	TRBD2
TGTGCCAGCAGCCGACAGGGACGGAACACTGAAGCTTTCTTT	CASSRQGRNTEAFF	TRBJ1-1	TRBV27	NA	TRBD1
TGTGCCAGCAGCGTAGATCCTTTTCTCCCCCAGCATTTT	CASSVDPFLPQHF	TRBJ1-5	TRBV9	NA	NA
TGTGCCAGCAGTCCCCCGGGACTAGCGGTTGGGGAGCTGTTTTTT	CASSPPGLAVGELFF	TRBJ2-2	TRBV7-3	NA	TRBD2
TGTGCCAGCTCACCGAGACTAGCGGGATACGAGCAGTACTTC	CASSPRLAGYEQYF	TRBJ2-7	TRBV18	NA	TRBD2
TGCGCCAGCAGCTTGGCCTCGGGACAGGACTATGGCTACACCTTC	CASSLASGQDYGYTF	TRBJ1-2	TRBV5-1	NA	TRBD1
TGTGCCAGCAGGACCTCCCGTGGGGGGGCAGATACGCAGTATTTT	CASRTSRGGADTQYF	TRBJ2-3	TRBV28	NA	TRBD2
TGTGCCAGCAGGCAGGGGAGTCCTAATGAAAAACTGTTTTTT	CASRQGSPNEKLFF	TRBJ1-4	TRBV2	NA	NA
TGTGCCAGCAGCTACCTCCGTGGGACAGGGGATGAAAAACTGTTTTTT	CASSYLRGTGDEKLFF	TRBJ1-4	TRBV7-6	few	TRBD1
TGTGCCAGCAGCTTGGGGGCAACTAGCACAGATACGCAGTATTTT	CASSLGATSTDTQYF	TRBJ2-3	TRBV9	NA	NA
TGTGCCAGCAGCCAATCCGGGACAGGGTCCCCCCCCCTCCACTTT	CASSQSGTGSPPLHF	TRBJ1-6	TRBV4-2	NA	TRBD1
TGTGCCAGTAGTCGGTCTAGCGGAACTCAGGGGACGCAGTATTTT	CASSRSSGTQGTQYF	TRBJ2-3	TRBV19	NA	NA
TGTGCCAGCAGTTACTCTAGCGGCTCCTACAATGAGCAGTTCTTC	CASSYSSGSYNEQFF	TRBJ2-1	TRBV6-5	NA	NA
TGCGCCAGCAGCCAACGTATAGCGGGAGCCCCGACCTACGAGCAGTACTTC	CASSQRIAGAPTYEQYF	TRBJ2-7	TRBV4-3	once	TRBD2
TGTGCCAGCAGAGAAGACGGGATGAACACTGAAGCTTTCTTT	CASREDGMNTEAFF	TRBJ1-1	TRBV6-6	NA	NA
TGTGCCAGCAGCTATCGGCGCGGGGGCTACAATGAGCAGTTCTTC	CASSYRRGGYNEQFF	TRBJ2-1	TRBV11-3	NA	TRBD2
TGCAGCGTTGCGAGGGAACGCAATCAGCCCCAGCATTTT	CSVARERNQPQHF	TRBJ1-5	TRBV29-1	NA	NA
TGTGCCAGCAGCCTAGCCCCATTAGCGGGAGGGAGCACAGATACGCAGTATTTT	CASSLAPLAGGSTDTQYF	TRBJ2-3	TRBV5-4	NA	TRBD2
TGTGCCAGCAGCCTTAGGACAGGGGGCCCTTCCTCGTCCTACGAGCAGTACTTC	CASSLRTGGPSSSYEQYF	TRBJ2-7	TRBV7-9	once	TRBD1
TGTGCCAGCAGCGGAGACGATGGGACAGGCCAAGCTTTCTTT	CASSGDDGTGQAFF	TRBJ1-1	TRBV5-8	few	TRBD1
TGCGCCAGCAGTCGTCTCTCGGTCCCAGATACGCAGTATTTT	CASSRLSVPDTQYF	TRBJ2-3	TRBV4-3	NA	NA
TGCAGCGTTGAAGGGCAGGGAGAGACCCAGTACTTC	CSVEGQGETQYF	TRBJ2-5	TRBV29-1	NA	NA
TGTGCCAGCAGTTTACGATCAGGGATAGCGGGAACCTCCTACGAGCAGTACTTC	CASSLRSGIAGTSYEQYF	TRBJ2-7	TRBV27	NA	TRBD2
TGCGCCAGCAGCCAAGCCGGGTTGGCAAACTATGGCTACACCTTC	CASSQAGLANYGYTF	TRBJ1-2	TRBV4-1	few	NA
TGTGCCAGCAGCCAAGTCACAAAAGAGACCCAGTACTTC	CASSQVTKETQYF	TRBJ2-5	TRBV21-1	NA	NA
TGTGCCAGCAGCTTCGGCAGGCCAGAGGATACGCAGTATTTT	CASSFGRPEDTQYF	TRBJ2-3	TRBV5-6	once	NA
TGTGCCAGCAGCGACAGGTACGAGCAGTACTTC	CASSDRYEQYF	TRBJ2-7	TRBV7-8	once	NA
TGTGCCAGCAGCCTGACTAGCGGGAGGGCCTACAATGAGCAGTTCTTC	CASSLTSGRAYNEQFF	TRBJ2-1	TRBV9	NA	TRBD2
TGTGCCAGCAGCTCTCTGACAGGGAACACTGAAGCTTTCTTT	CASSSLTGNTEAFF	TRBJ1-1	TRBV5-6	NA	NA
TGTGCCAGCAGTGACGGGGACTATCCTAACGAGCAGTACTTC	CASSDGDYPNEQYF	TRBJ2-7	TRBV6-1	NA	TRBD2
TGTGCCAGCAGCTTGGATAGGGGGTTAAGCTCTGGCTGCACCTTC	CASSLDRGLSSGCTF	TRBJ1-2	TRBV5-4	once	NA
TGCGCCAGCAGCTTGCGGTCATCAGGGGTTCATGAGCAGTTCTTC	CASSLRSSGVHEQFF	TRBJ2-1	TRBV5-1	NA	NA
TGTGCCATCGGGACAGGGGTTGATGCCGGGGAGCTGTTTTTT	CAIGTGVDAGELFF	TRBJ2-2	TRBV10-3	once	TRBD1
TGTGCCAGCAGCTTTGTTCTTGGGGCCAACGTCCTGACTTTC	CASSFVLGANVLTF	TRBJ2-6	TRBV5-6	NA	NA
TGTGCCAGCAGTTTAGGGGCAGGTGGGGGGAAGACCGGGGAGCTGTTTTTT	CASSLGAGGGKTGELFF	TRBJ2-2	TRBV27	NA	NA
TGTGCCAGTAGTCTAGCCTTCCTAGCGGGAGGCTCCTACAATGAGCAGTTCTTC	CASSLAFLAGGSYNEQFF	TRBJ2-1	TRBV19	NA	TRBD2
TGTGCCAGCAGTTTAGATGCGGGACATGAGCAGTTCTTC	CASSLDAGHEQFF	TRBJ2-1	TRBV28	few	NA
TGCGCCAGCAGCTTGGGGGGACCGACTAGTGGGGATGAGCAGTTCTTC	CASSLGGPTSGDEQFF	TRBJ2-1	TRBV5-1	NA	NA
TGTGCCAGCAGCTTAGACAGGGCTAGCACAGATACGCAGTATTTT	CASSLDRASTDTQYF	TRBJ2-3	TRBV7-2	NA	NA
TGTGCCAGCAGTGAAGGGGCTTCCGCCGGGGAGCTGTTTTTT	CASSEGASAGELFF	TRBJ2-2	TRBV2	NA	NA
TGTGCCAGCAGCCCGGGGACAGTATTTGCTAGCGAGTTC	CASSPGTVFASEF	TRBJ2-7	TRBV7-6	NA	NA
TGTGCCAGCAGTGACTCTTTTCTAAGGGGGCGAAGAATGCAAGAGACCCAGTACTTC	CASSDSFLRGRRMQETQYF	TRBJ2-5	TRBV6-4	NA	TRBD1
TGTGCCAGCCAACAGGGGAGCACAGATACGCAGTATTTT	CASQQGSTDTQYF	TRBJ2-3	TRBV2	NA	TRBD1
TGTGCCAGCAGGGCAAGGACAGGGGGCTTCTACAATGAGCAGTTCTTC	CASRARTGGFYNEQFF	TRBJ2-1	TRBV2	few	TRBD1